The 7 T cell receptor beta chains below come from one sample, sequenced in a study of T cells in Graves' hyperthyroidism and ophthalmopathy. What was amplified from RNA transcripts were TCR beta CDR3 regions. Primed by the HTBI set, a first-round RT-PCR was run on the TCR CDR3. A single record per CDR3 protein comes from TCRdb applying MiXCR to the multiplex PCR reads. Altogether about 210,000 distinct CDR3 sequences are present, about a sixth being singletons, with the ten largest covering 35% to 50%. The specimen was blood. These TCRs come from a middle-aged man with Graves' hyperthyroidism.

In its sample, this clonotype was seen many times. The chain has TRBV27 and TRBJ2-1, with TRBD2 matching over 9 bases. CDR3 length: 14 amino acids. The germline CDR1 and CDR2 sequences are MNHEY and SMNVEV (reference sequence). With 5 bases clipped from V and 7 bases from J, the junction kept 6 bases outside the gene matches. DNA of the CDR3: TGTGCCAGCAGTAGTCTAGCGGGGTTGAATGAGCAGTTCTTC. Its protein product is CASSSLAGLNEQFF.

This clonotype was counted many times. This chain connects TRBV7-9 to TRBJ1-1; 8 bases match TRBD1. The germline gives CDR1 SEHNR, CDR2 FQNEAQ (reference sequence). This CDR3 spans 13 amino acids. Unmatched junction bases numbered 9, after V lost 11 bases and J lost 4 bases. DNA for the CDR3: TGTGCCCTCAGGGGGCAGGAGGGCACTGAAGCTTTCTTT. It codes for CALRGQEGTEAFF.

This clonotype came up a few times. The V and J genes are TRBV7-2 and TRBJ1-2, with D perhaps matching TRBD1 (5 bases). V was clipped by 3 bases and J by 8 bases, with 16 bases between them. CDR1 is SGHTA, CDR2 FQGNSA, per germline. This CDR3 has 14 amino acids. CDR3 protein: CASSFRDAMRGYTF. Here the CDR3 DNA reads TGTGCCAGCAGCTTCCGGGACGCGATGCGGGGCTACACCTTC.

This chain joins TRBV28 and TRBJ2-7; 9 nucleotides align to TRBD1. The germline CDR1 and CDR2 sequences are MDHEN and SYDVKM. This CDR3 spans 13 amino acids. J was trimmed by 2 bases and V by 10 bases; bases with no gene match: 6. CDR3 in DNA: TGTGCCACCGCCCGGGACAGGGCCTACGAGCAGTACTTC. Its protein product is CATARDRAYEQYF.

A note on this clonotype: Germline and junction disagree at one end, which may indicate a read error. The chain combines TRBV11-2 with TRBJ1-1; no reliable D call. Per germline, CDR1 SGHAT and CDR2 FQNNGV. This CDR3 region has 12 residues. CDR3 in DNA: TGTGCCAGCAGCTTAGATAATCCCCGCCTGGTCTTT. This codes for CASSLDNPRLVF.

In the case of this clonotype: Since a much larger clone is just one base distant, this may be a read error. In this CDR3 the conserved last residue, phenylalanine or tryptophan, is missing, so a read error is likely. The CDR3 nucleotides are TGTGCCAGCAGCTCGACACGGGCGGCAGAGACCCAGTACCTC. Encoded protein: CASSSTRAAETQYL. The chain couples TRBV11-2 to TRBJ2-5; D unresolved. V was shortened by 4 bases and J by 4 bases, with 13 bases between the two germline ends. CDR3 length: 14 amino acids. The germline V gene has CDR1 SGHAT and CDR2 FQNNGV.

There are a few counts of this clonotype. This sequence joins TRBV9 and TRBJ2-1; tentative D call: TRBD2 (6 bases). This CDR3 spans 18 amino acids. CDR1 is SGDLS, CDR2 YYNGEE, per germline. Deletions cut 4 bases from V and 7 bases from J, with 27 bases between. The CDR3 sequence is CASSTNFGRGDMGNEQFF. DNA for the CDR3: TGTGCCAGCAGCACCAACTTTGGGCGGGGTGATATGGGGAATGAGCAGTTCTTC.